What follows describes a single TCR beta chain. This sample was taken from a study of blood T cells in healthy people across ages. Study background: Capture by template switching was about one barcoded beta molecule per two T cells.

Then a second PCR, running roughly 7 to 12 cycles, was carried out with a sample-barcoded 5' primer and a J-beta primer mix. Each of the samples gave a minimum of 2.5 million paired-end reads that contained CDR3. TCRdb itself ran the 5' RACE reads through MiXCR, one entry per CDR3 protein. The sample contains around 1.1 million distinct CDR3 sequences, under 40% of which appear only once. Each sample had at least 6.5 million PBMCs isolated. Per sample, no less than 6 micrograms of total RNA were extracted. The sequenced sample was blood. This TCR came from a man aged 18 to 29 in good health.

The CDR3, as DNA: TGTGCCAGCAGGTTAGGACAGAGCCAGGGCACCATATATTTT. Translated, it gives CASRLGQSQGTIYF. The chain joins TRBV28 to TRBJ1-3; the D gene is possibly TRBD1 (6 bases). The CDR3 spans 14 residues. Germline CDR1 reads MDHEN; CDR2 reads SYDVKM. Trimming took off 6 bases at V and 9 bases at J, with 18 bases between the two ends.